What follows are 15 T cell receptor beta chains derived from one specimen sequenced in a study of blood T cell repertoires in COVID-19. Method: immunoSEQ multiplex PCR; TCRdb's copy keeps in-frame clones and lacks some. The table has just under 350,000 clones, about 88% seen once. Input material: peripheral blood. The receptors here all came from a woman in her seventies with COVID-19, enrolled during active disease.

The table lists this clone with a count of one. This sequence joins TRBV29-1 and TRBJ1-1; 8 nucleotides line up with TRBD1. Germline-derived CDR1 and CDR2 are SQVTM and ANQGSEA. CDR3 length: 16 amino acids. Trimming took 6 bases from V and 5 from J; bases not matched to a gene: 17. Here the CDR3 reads CSVGGTGGGLGTEAFF. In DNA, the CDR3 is TGCAGCGTCGGCGGGACAGGAGGAGGTTTAGGTACTGAAGCTTTCTTT.

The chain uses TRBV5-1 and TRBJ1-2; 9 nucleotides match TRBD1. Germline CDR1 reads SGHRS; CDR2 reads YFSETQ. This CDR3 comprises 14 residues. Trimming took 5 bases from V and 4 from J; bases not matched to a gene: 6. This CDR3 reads CASRGTGNTYGYTF. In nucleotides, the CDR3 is TGCGCCAGCAGGGGGACAGGGAACACCTATGGCTACACCTTC.

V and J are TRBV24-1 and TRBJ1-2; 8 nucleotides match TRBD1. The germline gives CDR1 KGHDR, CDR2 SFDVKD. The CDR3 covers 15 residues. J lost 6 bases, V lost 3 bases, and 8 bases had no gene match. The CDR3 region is CATSDPRTGKDGYTF. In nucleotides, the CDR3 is TGTGCCACCAGTGATCCAAGGACAGGGAAGGATGGCTACACCTTC.

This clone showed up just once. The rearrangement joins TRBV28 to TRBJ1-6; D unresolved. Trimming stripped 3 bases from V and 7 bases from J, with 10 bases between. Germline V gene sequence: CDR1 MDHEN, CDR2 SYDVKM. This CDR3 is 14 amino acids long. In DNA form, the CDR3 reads TGTGCCAGCAGTTTCGTGGCTTTAAATTCACCCCTCCACTTT. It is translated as CASSFVALNSPLHF. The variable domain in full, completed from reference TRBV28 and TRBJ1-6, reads DVKVTQSSRYLVKRTGEKVFLECVQDMDHENMFWYRQDPGLGLRLIYFSYDVKMKEKGDIPEGYSVSREKKERFSLILESASTNQTSMYLCASSFVALNSPLHFGNGTRLTVT.

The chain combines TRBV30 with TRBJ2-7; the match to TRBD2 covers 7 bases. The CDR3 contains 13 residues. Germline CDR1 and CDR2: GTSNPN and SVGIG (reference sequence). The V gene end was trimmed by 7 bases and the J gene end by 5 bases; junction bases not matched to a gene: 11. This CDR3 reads CAYNYGRVNEQYF. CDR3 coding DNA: TGTGCCTACAACTATGGGAGGGTGAACGAGCAGTACTTC. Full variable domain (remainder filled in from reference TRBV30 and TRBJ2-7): SQTIHQWPATLVQPVGSPLSLECTVEGTSNPNLYWYRQAAGRGLQLLFYSVGIGQISSEVPQNLSASRPQDRQFILSSKKLLLSDSGFYLCAYNYGRVNEQYFGPGTRLTVT.

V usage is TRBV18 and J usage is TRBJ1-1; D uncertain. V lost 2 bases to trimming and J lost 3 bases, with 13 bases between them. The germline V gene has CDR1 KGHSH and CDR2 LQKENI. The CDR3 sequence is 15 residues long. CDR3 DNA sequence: TGTGCCAGCTCACCAACGTCGTCCGGGGACACTGAAGCTTTCTTT. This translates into CASSPTSSGDTEAFF.

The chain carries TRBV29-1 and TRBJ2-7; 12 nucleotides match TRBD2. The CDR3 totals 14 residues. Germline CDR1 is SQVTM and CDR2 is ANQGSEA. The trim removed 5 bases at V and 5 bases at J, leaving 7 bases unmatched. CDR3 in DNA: TGCAGCGTTATGACTAGCGGGGGATACGACGAGCAGTACTTC. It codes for CSVMTSGGYDEQYF.

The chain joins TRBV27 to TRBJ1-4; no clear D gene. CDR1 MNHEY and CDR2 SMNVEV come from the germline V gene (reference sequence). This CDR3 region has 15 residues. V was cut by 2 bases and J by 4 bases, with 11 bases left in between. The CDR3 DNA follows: TGTGCCAGCAGTTTAAACGGACTCGATAATGAAAAACTGTTTTTT. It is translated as CASSLNGLDNEKLFF.

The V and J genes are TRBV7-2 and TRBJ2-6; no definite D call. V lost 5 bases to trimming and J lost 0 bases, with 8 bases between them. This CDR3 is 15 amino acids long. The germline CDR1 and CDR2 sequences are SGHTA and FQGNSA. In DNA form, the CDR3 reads TGTGCCAGCAGCCCTAGATCCTCTGGGGCCAACGTCCTGACTTTC. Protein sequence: CASSPRSSGANVLTF.

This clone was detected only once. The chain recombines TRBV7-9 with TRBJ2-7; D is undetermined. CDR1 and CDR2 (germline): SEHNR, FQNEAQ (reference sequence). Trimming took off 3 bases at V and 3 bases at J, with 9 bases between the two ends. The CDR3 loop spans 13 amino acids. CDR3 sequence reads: CASSFNSVYEQYF. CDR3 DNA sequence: TGTGCCAGCAGCTTCAACAGTGTCTACGAGCAGTACTTC.

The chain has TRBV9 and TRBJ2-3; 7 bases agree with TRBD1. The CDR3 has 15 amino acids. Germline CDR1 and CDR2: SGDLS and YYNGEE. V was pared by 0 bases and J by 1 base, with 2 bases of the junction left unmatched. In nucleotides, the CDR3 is TGTGCCAGCAGCGTAGGAGGGGGCGGCACAGATACGCAGTATTTT. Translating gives CASSVGGGGTDTQYF.

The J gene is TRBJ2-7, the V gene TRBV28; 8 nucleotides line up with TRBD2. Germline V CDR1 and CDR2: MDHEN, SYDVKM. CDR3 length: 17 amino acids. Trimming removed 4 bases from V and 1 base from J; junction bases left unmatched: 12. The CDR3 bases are TGTGCCAGCAGTTCTTTCTCGGGCGGGGGGTTGTCCTACGAGCAGTACTTC. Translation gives CASSSFSGGGLSYEQYF.

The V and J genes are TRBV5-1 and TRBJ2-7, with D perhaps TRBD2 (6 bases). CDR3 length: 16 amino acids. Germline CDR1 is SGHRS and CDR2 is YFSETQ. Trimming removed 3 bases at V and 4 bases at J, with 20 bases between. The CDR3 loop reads CASSSGSTGGSYEQYF. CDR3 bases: TGCGCCAGCAGCTCGGGCTCTACCGGGGGTTCGTACGAGCAGTACTTC.

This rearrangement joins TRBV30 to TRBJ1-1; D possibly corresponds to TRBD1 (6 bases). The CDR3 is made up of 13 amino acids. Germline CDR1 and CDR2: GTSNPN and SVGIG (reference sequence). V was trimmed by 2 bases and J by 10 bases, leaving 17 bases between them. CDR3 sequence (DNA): TGTGCCTGGAGTCATGGGATAGGGGGTATAGCTTTCTTT. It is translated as CAWSHGIGGIAFF.

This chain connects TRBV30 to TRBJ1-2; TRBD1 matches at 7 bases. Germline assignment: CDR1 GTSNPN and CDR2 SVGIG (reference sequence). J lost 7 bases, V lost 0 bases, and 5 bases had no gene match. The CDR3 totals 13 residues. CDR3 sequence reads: CAWSVTGSGGYTF. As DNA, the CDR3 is TGTGCCTGGAGTGTGACAGGGAGTGGTGGCTACACCTTC.